The sequence of this T cell receptor beta chain was determined in a study of blood T cells in healthy people across ages (dated by TCRdb to the mid-2010s). Regarding the research as a whole: In model experiments, template switching captured about one uniquely barcoded TCR beta cDNA molecule for every two T cells. The study measured age-related changes in TCR beta repertoire diversity using deep sequencing normalized with unique cDNA molecular identifiers. Donors were grouped into four age groups: young (average roughly 15 years), middle-aged (about 38), aged (about 60) and long-lived (around 80). To avoid experimental bias, donors of different ages were spread randomly across the sequencing lanes. Using the same blood draw, the study looked at two additional independent replicas of 1 million unique cDNA reads for two donors, one aged 18 to 30 and the other aged 80 or older. What the study reported, not specific to this receptor: Observed TCR beta diversity correlated strongly with the percentage of naive T cells measured by flow cytometry. Conclusive comparison of naive and antigen-experienced compartments was prevented by the profiling of bulk unsorted PBMCs. The CMV infection status of donors was not known, potentially confounding age-related changes in expanded clonotypes. Observed TCR beta diversity per million T cells fell roughly linearly with age, and a significant reduction was already apparent by age roughly 40. Total diversity estimates from one million sequenced T cells were considered lower bounds and underestimates. The long-lived group showed more naive CD4+ T cells, fewer expanded clones and increased TCR diversity than the aged group, suggesting age selection.

The receptor library was made with 5' RACE. Sequencing was performed on an Illumina HiSeq 2500. A second PCR of roughly 7 to 12 cycles was run with a J-beta primer mix and a sample-barcoded 5' primer. A template-switch 5' adaptor carrying 12 random nucleotides introduced a unique molecular identifier onto each TCR beta cDNA molecule. Each sample yielded at least 2.5 million CDR3-containing paired-end reads. The Mint cDNA synthesis kit, primed by a TRBC-specific oligonucleotide, was used to synthesize first-strand cDNA from all RNA. Following uracil-DNA glycosylase treatment, a first 18-cycle PCR with universal primers M1SS and BC2_uni_R was performed on all cDNA. The authors' pipeline ran thus. For normalization, 1 million high-quality reads were randomly selected from each sample, with every read carrying a distinct molecular identifier. Instead of being binned into consensus sequences, reads with shared molecular identifiers were discarded. MiTCR, run with a Q25 quality threshold and the strictest error-elimination algorithm, handled CDR3 identification, clonotype clustering and error correction. A nonparametric unseen species model with Euler transformation was used to estimate lower-bound total TCR beta diversity. TCRdb reran the public reads through fastp at Q25 and MiXCR, keeping productive beta chains. Rows with a matching CDR3 protein are joined into one entry that keeps the most common DNA and genes. The V and J calls were determined by TCRdb, not by the authors. For this sample there are 550,000 to 750,000 distinct CDR3 sequences; more than 20% appear just once. The ten biggest clones cover about 3.6% of the sample.

The CDR3 contains 17 residues, cysteine and phenylalanine counted. Here the CDR3 DNA is all that survives: 51 bases in frame from base 1. Based on the germline V gene (reference sequence), the CDR1 and CDR2 sequences are LGHDT and YNNKEL. The V and J ends are trimmed by 0 bases and 10 bases, leaving 22 bases between them. Systemically healthy Caucasian individuals from Russia, some 40 in total and aged about 6 to 95 years, were included as donors. Each donor gave around 9.5 milliliters of peripheral blood, collected into EDTA-treated Vacutainer tubes. Ficoll-Paque density-gradient centrifugation was used to isolate PBMCs, with at least 6.5 million obtained per sample. Total RNA was extracted from PBMCs with Trizol reagent, with at least 6 micrograms obtained per sample. Naive CD45RAhigh/CD27high T cell percentages were measured by flow cytometry on a PBMC aliquot from every donor. Worth noting for this clonotype: What this receptor recognizes is not known. It has no much larger one-base neighbor in the sample; base qualities were not kept.

Source material: blood. The chain links TRBV3-1 with TRBJ2-1, with TRBD2 perhaps the D gene, on 5 matching bases. This TCR was sampled from a man between 65 and 80 years old in good health. CDR3 reads: CASSQDLIRGSLDEQFF. The nucleotide sequence is given as TGTGCCAGCAGCCAAGATCTGATTCGCGGGTCACTAGACGAGCAGTTCTTC.